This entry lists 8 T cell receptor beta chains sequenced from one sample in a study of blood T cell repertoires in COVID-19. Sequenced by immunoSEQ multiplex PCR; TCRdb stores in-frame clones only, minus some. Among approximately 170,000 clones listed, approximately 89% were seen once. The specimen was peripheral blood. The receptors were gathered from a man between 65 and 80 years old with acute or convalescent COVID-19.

The CDR3 spells CASSFNQETQYF. The CDR3 nucleotides are TGCGCCAGCAGCTTTAACCAAGAGACCCAGTACTTC. J is TRBJ2-5 and V is TRBV5-1; the D is unclear. Germline values: CDR1 SGHRS, CDR2 YFSETQ. Trimming removed 2 bases at V and 0 bases at J, with 2 bases between. The CDR3 spans 12 residues. Based on the CDR3 plus reference TRBV5-1 and TRBJ2-5, the full variable domain is KAGVTQTPRYLIKTRGQQVTLSCSPISGHRSVSWYQQTPGQGLQFLFEYFSETQRNKGNFPGRFSGRQFSNSRSEMNVSTLELGDSALYLCASSFNQETQYFGPGTRLLVL.

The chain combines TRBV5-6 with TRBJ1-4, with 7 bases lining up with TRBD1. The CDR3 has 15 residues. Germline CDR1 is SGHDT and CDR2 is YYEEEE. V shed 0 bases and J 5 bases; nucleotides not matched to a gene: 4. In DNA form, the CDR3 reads TGTGCCAGCAGCTTGGCGCCAGGGGGAAATGAAAAACTGTTTTTT. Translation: CASSLAPGGNEKLFF. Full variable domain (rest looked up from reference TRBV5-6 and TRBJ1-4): DAGVTQSPTHLIKTRGQQVTLRCSPKSGHDTVSWYQQALGQGPQFIFQYYEEEERQRGNFPDRFSGHQFPNYSSELNVNALLLGDSALYLCASSLAPGGNEKLFFGSGTQLSVL.

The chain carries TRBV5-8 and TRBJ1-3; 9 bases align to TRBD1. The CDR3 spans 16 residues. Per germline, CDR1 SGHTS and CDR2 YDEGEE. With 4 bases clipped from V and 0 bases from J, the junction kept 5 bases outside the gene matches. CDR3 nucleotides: TGTGCCAGCAGCAAGGGACAGGGATACTCTGGAAACACCATATATTTT. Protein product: CASSKGQGYSGNTIYF. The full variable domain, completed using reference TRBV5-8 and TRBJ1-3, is EAGVTQSPTHLIKTRGQQATLRCSPISGHTSVYWYQQALGLGLQFLLWYDEGEERNRGNFPPRFSGRQFPNYSSELNVNALELEDSALYLCASSKGQGYSGNTIYFGEGSWLTVV.

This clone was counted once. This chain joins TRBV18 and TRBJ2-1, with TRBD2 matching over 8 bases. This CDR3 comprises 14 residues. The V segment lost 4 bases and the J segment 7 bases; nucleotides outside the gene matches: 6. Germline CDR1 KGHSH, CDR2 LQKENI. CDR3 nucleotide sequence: TGTGCCAGCTCACGAGGACTAGCATCGAATGAGCAGTTCTTC. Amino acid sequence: CASSRGLASNEQFF.

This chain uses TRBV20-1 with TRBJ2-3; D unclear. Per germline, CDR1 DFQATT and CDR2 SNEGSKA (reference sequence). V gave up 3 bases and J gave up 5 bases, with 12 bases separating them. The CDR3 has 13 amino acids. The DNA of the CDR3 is TGCAGTGCTAGTTGGGCTATAGTAGATACGCAGTATTTT. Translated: CSASWAIVDTQYF.

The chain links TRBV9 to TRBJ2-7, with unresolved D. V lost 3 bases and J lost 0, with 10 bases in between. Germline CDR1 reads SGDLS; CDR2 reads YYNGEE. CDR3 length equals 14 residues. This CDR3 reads CASSAGRGSYEQYF. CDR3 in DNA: TGTGCCAGCAGCGCTGGAAGAGGCTCCTACGAGCAGTACTTC.

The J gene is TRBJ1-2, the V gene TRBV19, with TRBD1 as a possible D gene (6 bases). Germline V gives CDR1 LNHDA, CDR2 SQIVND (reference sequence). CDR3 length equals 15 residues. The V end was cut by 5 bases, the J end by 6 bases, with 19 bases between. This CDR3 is CASSVLGQGNDGYTF. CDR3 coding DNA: TGTGCCAGTAGTGTCTTGGGGCAGGGGAATGATGGCTACACCTTC. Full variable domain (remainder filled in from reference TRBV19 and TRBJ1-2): DGGITQSPKYLFRKEGQNVTLSCEQNLNHDAMYWYRQDPGQGLRLIYYSQIVNDFQKGDIAEGYSVSREKKESFPLTVTSAQKNPTAFYLCASSVLGQGNDGYTFGSGTRLTVV.

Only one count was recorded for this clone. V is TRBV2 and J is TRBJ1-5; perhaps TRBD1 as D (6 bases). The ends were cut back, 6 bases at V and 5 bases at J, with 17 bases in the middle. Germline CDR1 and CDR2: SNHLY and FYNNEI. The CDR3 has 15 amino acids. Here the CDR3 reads CASRRAQGGYQPQHF. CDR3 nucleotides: TGTGCCAGCAGGCGGGCACAGGGTGGTTATCAGCCCCAGCATTTT.